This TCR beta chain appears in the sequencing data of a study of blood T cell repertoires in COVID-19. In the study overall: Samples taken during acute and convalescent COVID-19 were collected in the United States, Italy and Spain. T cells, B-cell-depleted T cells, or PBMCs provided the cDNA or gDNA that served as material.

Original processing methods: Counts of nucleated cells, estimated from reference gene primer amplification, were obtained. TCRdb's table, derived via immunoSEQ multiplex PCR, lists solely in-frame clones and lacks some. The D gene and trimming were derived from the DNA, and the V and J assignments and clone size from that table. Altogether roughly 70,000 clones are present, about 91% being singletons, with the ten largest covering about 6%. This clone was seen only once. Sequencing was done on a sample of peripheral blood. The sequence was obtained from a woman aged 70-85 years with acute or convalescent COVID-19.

CDR3 region: CASSDRDREANEQFF. The CDR3 DNA sequence: TGTGCCAGCAGCGACCGGGACAGGGAGGCCAATGAGCAGTTCTTC. The chain is built from TRBV13 and TRBJ2-1, with 9 nucleotides matching TRBD1. V lost 5 bases and J lost 6; bases outside the gene matches: 8. The CDR3 length is 15 residues. The V gene's germline CDR1 is PRHDT and CDR2 FYEKMQ (reference sequence).